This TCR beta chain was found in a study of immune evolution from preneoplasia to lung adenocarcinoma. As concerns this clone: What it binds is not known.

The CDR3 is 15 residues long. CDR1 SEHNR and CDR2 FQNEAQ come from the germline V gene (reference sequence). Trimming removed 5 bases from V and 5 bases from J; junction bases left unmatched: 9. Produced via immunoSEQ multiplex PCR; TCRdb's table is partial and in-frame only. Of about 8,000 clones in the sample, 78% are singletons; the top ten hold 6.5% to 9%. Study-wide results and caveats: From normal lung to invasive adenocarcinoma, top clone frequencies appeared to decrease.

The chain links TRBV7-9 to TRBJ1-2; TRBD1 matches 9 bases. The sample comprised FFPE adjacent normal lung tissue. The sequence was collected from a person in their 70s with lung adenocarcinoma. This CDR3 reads CASSEFTDRGYGYTF. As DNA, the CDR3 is TGTGCCAGCAGCGAGTTCACGGACAGGGGATATGGCTACACCTTC. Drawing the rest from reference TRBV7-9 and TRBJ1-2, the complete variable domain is DTGVSQNPRHKITKRGQNVTFRCDPISEHNRLYWYRQTLGQGPEFLTYFQNEAQLEKSRLLSDRFSAERPKGSFSTLEIQRTEQGDSAMYLCASSEFTDRGYGYTFGSGTRLTVV.